The 30 T cell receptor beta chains listed next were all sequenced from one sample in a study of T cell responses to AZD1222 COVID-19 vaccine. Profiled with immunoSEQ multiplex PCR; TCRdb holds only in-frame clones, not every one. This sample carries approximately 190,000 clones, around 93% of them seen once, and the ten largest clones take about 9.2%. The source material was peripheral blood, sampled on day 0 of AZD1222 vaccination. The source of these receptors is an adult in good health.

The chain links TRBV24-1 to TRBJ1-6, with 7 bases that match TRBD1. The CDR3 has 15 amino acids. V gave up 3 bases and J gave up 5 bases; unmatched junction bases: 3. Germline V gene sequence: CDR1 KGHDR, CDR2 SFDVKD. In nucleotides, the CDR3 is TGTGCCACCAGTGATGGGACAGTTAATAATTCACCCCTCCACTTT. Amino acids: CATSDGTVNNSPLHF.

V and J are TRBV11-2 and TRBJ2-7, with 14 nucleotides matching TRBD2. The junction had 9 bases not matched to a gene; V was cut back by 8 bases and J by 3 bases. This CDR3 comprises 16 residues. The V gene's germline CDR1 is SGHAT and CDR2 FQNNGV. CDR3 protein: CASEGLAGEGLYEQYF. The CDR3 DNA follows: TGTGCCAGCGAGGGACTAGCGGGAGAGGGCCTCTACGAGCAGTACTTC.

V is TRBV10-2 and J is TRBJ2-1, with 12 bases fitting TRBD2. V trimming: 7 bases; J trimming: 3 bases; junction bases outside the gene matches: 4. The CDR3 runs 15 residues. CDR1 is WSHSY and CDR2 is SAAADI in the germline V gene. This CDR3 reads CASKPGLAGYNEQFF. The CDR3 DNA sequence: TGCGCCAGCAAACCGGGACTAGCGGGCTACAATGAGCAGTTCTTC.

This clone has only one observation. This sequence joins TRBV14 and TRBJ2-7; D remains unclear. Trimming removed 1 base at V and 6 bases at J, with 13 bases between. CDR1 is SGHDN, CDR2 FVKESK, per germline. There are 14 residues in the CDR3. The CDR3 region has the DNA TGTGCCAGCAGCCAAGCTACCATTAAGACCGAGCAGTACTTC. This sequence encodes CASSQATIKTEQYF.

CDR3 nucleotides: TGTGCCAGCAGTCGGGACAGCTTCTCCTACAATGAGCAGTTCTTC. It encodes CASSRDSFSYNEQFF. The genes are TRBV5-8 and TRBJ2-1; 7 bases are shared with TRBD1. Germline lookup yields CDR1 SGHTS and CDR2 YDEGEE. V gave up 5 bases and J gave up 0 bases; unmatched junction bases: 5. The CDR3 spans 15 residues.

This chain links TRBV18 with TRBJ1-6; TRBD1 matches at 9 bases. The germline V gene has CDR1 KGHSH and CDR2 LQKENI. The CDR3 loop spans 16 amino acids. Trimming at V came to 3 bases and at J to 10 bases, leaving 10 bases not matched to a gene. This chain's CDR3 is CASSPRTGGSESPLHF. The CDR3 nucleotides are TGTGCCAGCTCACCCCGTACAGGGGGCAGTGAATCACCCCTCCACTTT.

V is TRBV5-6 and J is TRBJ1-2; D may be TRBD1 (6 bases). The V and J ends lost 5 bases and 3 bases respectively, with 17 bases between them. Germline CDR1 reads SGHDT; CDR2 reads YYEEEE. The CDR3 is made up of 15 amino acids. CDR3 in amino acids: CASRTPGGVDYGYTF. For the CDR3, the DNA is TGTGCCAGCAGAACCCCGGGGGGCGTGGACTATGGCTACACCTTC. Using reference TRBV5-6 and TRBJ1-2 for the parts outside the CDR3, the full variable domain is DAGVTQSPTHLIKTRGQQVTLRCSPKSGHDTVSWYQQALGQGPQFIFQYYEEEERQRGNFPDRFSGHQFPNYSSELNVNALLLGDSALYLCASRTPGGVDYGYTFGSGTRLTVV.

CDR3 nucleotides: TGTGCCAGCACCGGGACAGGAGTTTATAGCAATCAGCCCCAGCATTTT. It translates to CASTGTGVYSNQPQHF. The gene calls are TRBV21-1 and TRBJ1-5; no check of the table's D call, TRBD1, against the DNA was made. TRBV21-1 is a documented pseudogene. The CDR3 is 16 residues long.

The genes are TRBV6-5 and TRBJ1-5; maybe TRBD1 (6 bases). CDR3 length: 13 amino acids. Germline V CDR1 and CDR2: MNHEY, SVGAGI. The ends were cut back, 6 bases at V and 6 bases at J, with 12 bases in the middle. CDR3 sequence: CASSTGLGQPQHF. The CDR3 coding sequence is TGTGCCAGCAGCACAGGGTTGGGTCAGCCCCAGCATTTT.

The V and J genes are TRBV7-8 and TRBJ2-7; 7 bases align to TRBD1. CDR1 SGHVS and CDR2 FQNEAQ come from the germline V gene. The CDR3 has 14 residues. V lost 7 bases to trimming and J lost 3 bases; unmatched junction nucleotides: 9. The CDR3 coding sequence is TGTGCCAGCACCAGCTTCCCAGGGGGCTACGAGCAGTACTTC. Translated: CASTSFPGGYEQYF.

This CDR3 reads CASSPRGGAPYEQYF. The CDR3 region has the DNA TGTGCCAGCAGCCCCCGGGGAGGGGCGCCCTACGAGCAGTACTTC. The chain is built from TRBV28 and TRBJ2-7, with 7 bases lining up with TRBD2. CDR1 MDHEN and CDR2 SYDVKM come from the germline V gene. The CDR3 contains 15 residues. V trimming: 6 bases; J trimming: 2 bases; junction bases outside the gene matches: 10.

The chain employs TRBV7-8 and TRBJ2-1, with a possible D match to TRBD2 (6 bases). Germline lookup yields CDR1 SGHVS and CDR2 FQNEAQ. The V end was cut by 0 bases, the J end by 9 bases, with 24 bases between. The CDR3 consists of 18 residues. This CDR3 reads CASSLAGWRKGPGGEQFF. DNA for the CDR3: TGTGCCAGCAGCTTAGCGGGTTGGCGAAAGGGACCCGGGGGTGAGCAGTTCTTC.

The CDR3 loop reads CASLTLGNTIYF. The CDR3 DNA is TGTGCCAGCCTGACTCTTGGAAACACCATATATTTT. The J gene is TRBJ1-3, the V gene TRBV19, with no clear D. CDR3 size: 12 residues. V was trimmed by 9 bases and J by 3 bases, leaving 9 bases between them. The germline CDR1 and CDR2 sequences are LNHDA and SQIVND (reference sequence).

This clone was detected once. This chain uses TRBV30 with TRBJ1-1; D is undetermined. V was trimmed by 2 bases and J by 1 base, leaving 11 bases between them. The CDR3 extends over 14 amino acids. Per germline, CDR1 GTSNPN and CDR2 SVGIG (reference sequence). This chain's CDR3 is CAWSKQSPNTEAFF. CDR3 sequence (DNA): TGTGCCTGGAGTAAACAGAGCCCGAACACTGAAGCTTTCTTT.

The rearrangement joins TRBV4-2 to TRBJ1-3; D possibly corresponds to TRBD1 (5 bases). The V end was cut by 7 bases, the J end by 1 base, with 11 bases between. The germline V gene has CDR1 LGHNA and CDR2 YNFKEQ. The CDR3 spans 14 residues. The CDR3: CASKAGTSGNTIYF. Written as DNA, the CDR3 is TGTGCCAGCAAAGCAGGGACGTCTGGAAACACCATATATTTT.

This CDR3 is CASLVSSYEQYF. CDR3 in DNA: TGTGCCAGCTTGGTAAGCTCCTACGAGCAGTACTTC. The chain is built from TRBV2 and TRBJ2-7; D is uncertain. This CDR3 contains 12 residues. Germline CDR1 reads SNHLY; CDR2 reads FYNNEI. Trimming pared 8 bases from V and 0 bases from J, leaving 8 bases between.

This clone was seen only once. This chain joins TRBV10-3 and TRBJ2-3; the match to TRBD1 covers 10 bases. CDR3 length: 15 residues. After removal of 5 bases from V and 1 base from J, the junction contained 3 bases not matched to a gene. The V gene's germline CDR1 is ENHRY and CDR2 SYGVKD. CDR3 residues: CAISLGQGGTDTQYF. For the CDR3, the DNA is TGTGCCATCAGTCTAGGACAGGGGGGCACAGATACGCAGTATTTT.

The CDR3 DNA is TGCAGTGCTAGTATTGAGCGGGAGGGCATCGGGACCCAGTACTTC. The encoded protein is CSASIEREGIGTQYF. V is TRBV20-1 and J is TRBJ2-5; 10 positions match TRBD2. CDR3 length: 15 residues. CDR1 and CDR2 (germline): DFQATT, SNEGSKA (reference sequence). J was trimmed by 7 bases and V by 3 bases; bases with no gene match: 11.

The chain carries TRBV18 and TRBJ2-7; D is perhaps TRBD1 (5 bases). Trimming cost V 0 bases and J 3 bases, with 6 bases left between them. This CDR3 comprises 13 residues. Germline CDR1 KGHSH, CDR2 LQKENI. CDR3 region: CASSPPDIYEQYF. For the CDR3, the DNA is TGTGCCAGCTCACCACCGGACATCTACGAGCAGTACTTC.

The chain joins TRBV27 to TRBJ2-1; 9 nucleotides line up with TRBD2. This CDR3 comprises 17 residues. From germline, CDR1 is MNHEY and CDR2 SMNVEV (reference sequence). J lost 0 bases, V lost 5 bases, and 8 bases had no gene match. Written as DNA, the CDR3 is TGTGCCAGCAGTGGGGGTTTTAGCGGGAGCTCCTACAATGAGCAGTTCTTC. As protein: CASSGGFSGSSYNEQFF.

This rearrangement joins TRBV5-1 to TRBJ2-5, with a weak D call TRBD1 (6 bases). The CDR3 totals 15 residues. Trimming cost V 5 bases and J 0 bases, with 14 bases left between them. The germline V gene encodes CDR1 SGHRS and CDR2 YFSETQ. For the CDR3, the DNA is TGCGCCAGCAGGTCCGGGACAAATTACCAAGAGACCCAGTACTTC. Translating gives CASRSGTNYQETQYF.

The chain uses TRBV18 and TRBJ2-7; TRBD1 is a possible D gene (6 bases). Germline V gives CDR1 KGHSH, CDR2 LQKENI. The V end was cut by 3 bases, the J end by 2 bases, with 17 bases between. There are 16 residues in the CDR3. This CDR3 is CASSPLYRAIPYEQYF. DNA of the CDR3: TGTGCCAGCTCACCTCTTTACAGGGCTATCCCCTACGAGCAGTACTTC.

V gene TRBV18 combines with J gene TRBJ1-2, with 8 nucleotides matching TRBD1. In germline, CDR1 is KGHSH, CDR2 LQKENI. The CDR3 contains 16 residues. Losses at the gene ends were 5 bases for V and 2 bases for J; bases not matched to a gene: 10. The DNA of the CDR3 is TGTGCCAGCTCAACGCCAGGGGGCGGAAAGAACTATGGCTACACCTTC. Amino acid sequence: CASSTPGGGKNYGYTF.

CDR3 sequence: CARRIRTSGYNEQFF. The CDR3, as DNA: TGTGCCAGAAGAATCCGGACTAGCGGGTACAATGAGCAGTTCTTC. The V call is TRBV5-3, the J call TRBJ2-1; 11 positions match TRBD2. TRBV5-3 is placed among ORFs of uncertain function. The junction had 5 bases not matched to a gene; V was cut back by 5 bases and J by 4 bases. The CDR3 consists of 15 residues.

J is TRBJ2-2 and V is TRBV27, with unresolved D. Germline CDR1 is MNHEY and CDR2 is SMNVEV (reference sequence). The CDR3 runs to 14 residues. With 3 bases removed from V and 4 bases from J, the gap between germline ends came to 9 bases. CDR3: CASSFNPPTGELFF. The CDR3 coding sequence is TGTGCCAGCAGTTTTAACCCCCCCACCGGGGAGCTGTTTTTT.

The CDR3 loop reads CASSQEGTSGRAEQFF. CDR3 nucleotides: TGTGCCAGCAGCCAAGAAGGGACTAGCGGGAGGGCTGAGCAGTTCTTC. The chain is built from TRBV3-1 (or the pseudogene TRBV3-2) and TRBJ2-1, with TRBD2 matching 16 bases. The V segment lost 0 bases and the J segment 9 bases; nucleotides outside the gene matches: 2. Per the germline V gene, CDR1 is LGHDT and CDR2 is YNNKEL (reference sequence). This CDR3 is built from 16 residues.

This chain uses TRBV5-1 with TRBJ1-2, with D hard to call. Germline V gene sequence: CDR1 SGHRS, CDR2 YFSETQ. The CDR3 has 14 amino acids. V lost 0 bases and J lost 5, with 11 bases in between. The CDR3 reads CASSLEYSRYGYTF. CDR3 DNA sequence: TGCGCCAGCAGCTTGGAATACAGCCGATATGGCTACACCTTC.

The gene calls are TRBV12-5 and TRBJ2-1, with 11 bases that match TRBD1. With V trimmed by 3 bases and J by 3 bases, 1 base remained unmatched. This CDR3 is built from 15 residues. Germline CDR1 LGHNT, CDR2 FRNRAP. The CDR3 DNA reads TGTGCTAGTGGTTTTGGGACAGGGGGCTACAATGAGCAGTTCTTC. Its translation is CASGFGTGGYNEQFF.

The J gene is TRBJ2-1, the V gene TRBV19; D is tentatively TRBD1 or TRBD2 (5 bases each). The germline V gene encodes CDR1 LNHDA and CDR2 SQIVND (reference sequence). The CDR3 is 13 residues long. Trimming removed 5 bases from V and 10 bases from J, with 15 bases in between. This CDR3 is CASSRDPTMEQFF. The CDR3 DNA follows: TGTGCCAGTAGTCGGGACCCTACAATGGAGCAGTTCTTC.

This chain uses TRBV5-1 with TRBJ2-3; no definite D call. The V gene lost 2 bases and the J gene lost 2 bases, with 12 bases spanning the gap. Per germline, CDR1 SGHRS and CDR2 YFSETQ. This CDR3 spans 15 amino acids. The DNA for the CDR3 is TGCGCCAGCAGCTTAACAGACCCGAACACAGATACGCAGTATTTT. Its protein is CASSLTDPNTDTQYF. Full variable domain (rest looked up from reference TRBV5-1 and TRBJ2-3): KAGVTQTPRYLIKTRGQQVTLSCSPISGHRSVSWYQQTPGQGLQFLFEYFSETQRNKGNFPGRFSGRQFSNSRSEMNVSTLELGDSALYLCASSLTDPNTDTQYFGPGTRLTVL.